This TCR beta chain is from a study of blood T cell repertoires in COVID-19. The protocol was immunoSEQ multiplex PCR, while the TCRdb copy is restricted to in-frame clones and leaves out a portion. This table holds fewer than 450,000 clones, less than 95% found once. The CDR3 loop spans 17 amino acids. CDR1 and CDR2 from the germline V gene are MNHEY and SMNVEV (reference sequence). Trimming left V 2 bases short and J 0 bases short, with 17 bases between. This clone was picked up one time. The specimen was PBMCs or T cells enriched from blood (not recorded which). The V and J genes are TRBV27 and TRBJ2-7, with TRBD1 as a possible D gene (6 bases). This TCR derives from a man between 18 and 35 years old who had recovered from COVID-19. CDR3 sequence reads: CASSLEGRRGPSYEQYF. As DNA, the CDR3 is TGTGCCAGCAGTTTAGAAGGGCGCAGGGGCCCCTCCTACGAGCAGTACTTC.